A single sample gave rise to the 5 T cell receptor beta chains below, sequenced in a study of cytomegalovirus exposure and HLA in healthy donors. Use of 60 Vbeta and 13 Jbeta primers characterized the PCR. The protocol was immunoSEQ multiplex PCR, while the TCRdb copy is restricted to in-frame clones and leaves out a portion. Among about 160,000 clones listed, 70% to 90% were seen once. Input material: PBMCs. These receptor sequences come from a woman aged 25-40 years in good health and CMV-seronegative.

This clone was detected once. The chain employs TRBV19 and TRBJ1-3; D is unclear. Trimming cost V 11 bases and J 0 bases, with 11 bases left between them. Germline CDR1 is LNHDA and CDR2 is SQIVND (reference sequence). CDR3 size: 13 residues. Here the CDR3 DNA reads TGTGCCTCGGGGTCCCTCTCTGGAAACACCATATATTTT. Amino acids: CASGSLSGNTIYF.

This clone was seen only a few times. This sequence joins TRBV5-6 and TRBJ1-3; tentatively, D is TRBD1 (6 bases). The CDR3 spans 15 residues. V was pared by 0 bases and J by 2 bases, with 9 bases between. CDR1 and CDR2 from the germline V gene are SGHDT and YYEEEE. CDR3 nucleotides: TGTGCCAGCAGCTTGGTGGGGACAACTGGAAACACCATATATTTT. Residues: CASSLVGTTGNTIYF. Looking up the rest from reference TRBV5-6 and TRBJ1-3 gives the full variable domain: DAGVTQSPTHLIKTRGQQVTLRCSPKSGHDTVSWYQQALGQGPQFIFQYYEEEERQRGNFPDRFSGHQFPNYSSELNVNALLLGDSALYLCASSLVGTTGNTIYFGEGSWLTVV.

The J gene is TRBJ1-2, the V gene TRBV4-3; 9 bases line up with TRBD1. V lost 1 base to trimming and J lost 2 bases; unmatched junction nucleotides: 2. Germline V CDR1 and CDR2: LGHNA, YSLEER. This CDR3 is 15 amino acids long. The CDR3 coding sequence is TGCGCCAGCAGCCAAGGGGACAGGGACAACTATGGCTACACCTTC. Its protein product is CASSQGDRDNYGYTF.

J is TRBJ2-6 and V is TRBV28; TRBD2 might be the D (6 bases). The CDR3 is 15 amino acids. Trimming took off 3 bases at V and 0 bases at J, with 6 bases between the two ends. Germline loops: CDR1 MDHEN, CDR2 SYDVKM. The CDR3 is CASSLGGSGANVLTF. CDR3 DNA sequence: TGTGCCAGCAGTTTGGGGGGCTCTGGGGCCAACGTCCTGACTTTC.

The chain recombines TRBV27 with TRBJ2-1; D may be TRBD2 (6 bases). Germline V gives CDR1 MNHEY, CDR2 SMNVEV (reference sequence). The CDR3 is made up of 15 amino acids. The germline V and J ends were trimmed by 5 bases and 8 bases, with 19 bases remaining between them. The CDR3 DNA reads as TGTGCCAGCAGTACTCCTAGCGCCGTTTGGGATGAGCAGTTCTTC. Encoded protein: CASSTPSAVWDEQFF.